Each of the 5 T cell receptor beta chains below was sequenced from the same sample in a study of beta chain features in type 1 diabetes. As every portion of the isolated RNA was reverse transcribed, the sequencing read expressed TCRB transcripts. The assay was immunoSEQ multiplex PCR, and TCRdb's table has in-frame clones only and misses some. Of roughly 400,000 clones detected, about 14% appear once; the ten largest clones hold approximately 0.019%. Specimen: naive CD4+ T cells from blood. All receptors come from a woman aged 18-29 years in good health.

The chain joins TRBV7-3 to TRBJ1-2; 8 nucleotides match TRBD1. This CDR3 is built from 13 residues. Germline V gene data show CDR1 as SGHTA and CDR2 as FQGTGA. With V trimmed by 5 bases and J by 5 bases, 4 bases remained unmatched. CDR3 sequence reads: CASSPGQDYGYTF. The CDR3 DNA is TGTGCCAGCAGCCCGGGACAGGATTATGGCTACACCTTC. Based on the CDR3 plus reference TRBV7-3 and TRBJ1-2, the full variable domain is GAGVSQTPSNKVTEKGKYVELRCDPISGHTALYWYRQSLGQGPEFLIYFQGTGAADDSGLPNDRFFAVRPEGSVSTLKIQRTERGDSAVYLCASSPGQDYGYTFGSGTRLTVV.

The gene calls are TRBV5-1 and TRBJ2-3; possible D gene TRBD2, 5 bases. CDR3 size: 15 residues. Looked up from germline, CDR1 is SGHRS and CDR2 is YFSETQ. V was trimmed by 4 bases and J by 0 bases, leaving 12 bases between them. The CDR3 loop reads CASSPWTPSTDTQYF. In nucleotides, the CDR3 is TGCGCCAGCAGCCCGTGGACTCCTAGCACAGATACGCAGTATTTT.

In this sample, this clone turned up a few times. The V call is TRBV25-1, the J call TRBJ2-7; TRBD2 might be the D (5 bases). Germline V gene data show CDR1 as MGHDK and CDR2 as SYGVNS. Trimming took off 3 bases at V and 3 bases at J, with 9 bases between the two ends. The CDR3 spans 13 residues. CDR3 loop: CASSDLRGYEQYF. For the CDR3, the DNA is TGTGCCAGCAGTGATCTCCGGGGCTACGAGCAGTACTTC.

The J gene is TRBJ1-1, the V gene TRBV29-1; D call uncertain. Germline CDR1 is SQVTM and CDR2 is ANQGSEA. Trimming left V 6 bases short and J 6 bases short, with 17 bases between. The CDR3 sequence is 13 residues long. The CDR3 protein is CSVARVELPEAFF. The CDR3 bases are TGCAGCGTGGCCCGGGTGGAACTCCCTGAAGCTTTCTTT.

This clone appeared a few times. This CDR3 is CASALEWGYTF. CDR3 in DNA: TGTGCCAGCGCGCTTGAGTGGGGCTACACCTTC. The V gene is TRBV7-9, the J gene TRBJ1-2; no clear D. With 8 bases removed from V and 8 bases from J, the gap between germline ends came to 12 bases. Germline V gives CDR1 SEHNR, CDR2 FQNEAQ (reference sequence). The CDR3 length is 11 residues.